Presented here are 8 T cell receptor beta chains from one specimen sequenced in a study of blood T cell repertoires in COVID-19. Sequencing used immunoSEQ multiplex PCR; TCRdb keeps in-frame clones, though not all of them. Altogether 200,000 to 300,000 clones are present, approximately 84% being singletons, with the ten largest covering about 3.3%. The specimen sequenced was PBMCs or T cells enriched from blood (not recorded which). Source of these receptors: a woman in her 40s with acute COVID-19.

The chain combines TRBV19 with TRBJ2-1; 10 nucleotides align to TRBD1. Germline CDR1 and CDR2: LNHDA and SQIVND (reference sequence). The CDR3 is 15 residues long. V shed 6 bases, J shed 3 bases, and the junction held 5 bases outside the gene matches. The CDR3 coding sequence is TGTGCCAGTAGAAAGGACAGGGGGTTCTACAATGAGCAGTTCTTC. Translation gives CASRKDRGFYNEQFF. The complete variable domain, with remaining parts taken from reference TRBV19 and TRBJ2-1, reads DGGITQSPKYLFRKEGQNVTLSCEQNLNHDAMYWYRQDPGQGLRLIYYSQIVNDFQKGDIAEGYSVSREKKESFPLTVTSAQKNPTAFYLCASRKDRGFYNEQFFGPGTRLTVL.

V gene TRBV3-1 (or the pseudogene TRBV3-2) combines with J gene TRBJ2-7; 8 positions agree with TRBD2. V lost 4 bases to trimming and J lost 6 bases; unmatched junction nucleotides: 8. The CDR3 spans 14 residues. CDR1 is LGHDT, CDR2 YNNKEL, per germline (reference sequence). The CDR3 bases are TGTGCCAGCAGCCTCGGGAGGGCTAGGGGCGAGCAGTACTTC. Translation: CASSLGRARGEQYF.

This chain links TRBV9 with TRBJ2-1; 9 positions agree with TRBD2. V gave up 0 bases and J gave up 0 bases; unmatched junction bases: 4. CDR1 is SGDLS, CDR2 YYNGEE, per germline. There are 17 residues in the CDR3. Written as DNA, the CDR3 is TGTGCCAGCAGCGTAGGGAGCGGGAGGAGCTCCTACAATGAGCAGTTCTTC. It encodes CASSVGSGRSSYNEQFF.

The rearrangement links TRBV7-9 to TRBJ1-1; 9 bases fit TRBD1. The CDR3 loop spans 15 amino acids. V shed 5 bases and J 2 bases; nucleotides not matched to a gene: 6. Germline V lookup: CDR1 SEHNR, CDR2 FQNEAQ (reference sequence). The CDR3, as DNA: TGTGCCAGCAGCGGTGCGGACAGGGGAAACACTGAAGCTTTCTTT. It translates to CASSGADRGNTEAFF.

This chain joins TRBV15 and TRBJ2-5; 8 bases line up with TRBD2. Germline CDR1 is LNHNV and CDR2 is YYDKDF (reference sequence). Germline trimming cut 1 base from V and 5 bases from J; bases unmatched to any gene: 6. The CDR3 has 15 residues. The CDR3 reads CATSRGGASGETQYF. The CDR3 DNA reads TGTGCCACCAGCAGAGGAGGCGCTAGCGGGGAGACCCAGTACTTC.

This chain connects TRBV30 to TRBJ1-5; 8 positions match TRBD1. J gave up 7 bases and V 0 bases, and 5 bases lay outside the gene matches. CDR1 and CDR2 from the germline V gene are GTSNPN and SVGIG (reference sequence). The CDR3 totals 14 residues. The CDR3 DNA reads as TGTGCCTGGAGTGTTGCAGGGGGCGGACAGCCCCAGCATTTT. Translation gives CAWSVAGGGQPQHF.

CDR3: CASSLELDRSLRQPQHF. The CDR3 DNA reads TGTGCCAGCAGCTTAGAACTGGACAGGTCTCTACGACAGCCCCAGCATTTT. This chain connects TRBV7-8 to TRBJ1-5, with 7 bases that match TRBD1. The CDR3 is 17 amino acids. Germline V gene lookup returns CDR1 SGHVS and CDR2 FQNEAQ. After removal of 1 base from V and 7 bases from J, the junction contained 13 bases not matched to a gene.

V is TRBV12-3 or TRBV12-4 and J is TRBJ2-1, with 7 bases identical to TRBD2. This CDR3 is 12 amino acids long. V shed 7 bases and J 12 bases; nucleotides not matched to a gene: 9. CDR3 region: CASNGRTSRQFF. CDR3 bases: TGTGCCAGCAACGGACGGACTAGTCGGCAGTTCTTC.